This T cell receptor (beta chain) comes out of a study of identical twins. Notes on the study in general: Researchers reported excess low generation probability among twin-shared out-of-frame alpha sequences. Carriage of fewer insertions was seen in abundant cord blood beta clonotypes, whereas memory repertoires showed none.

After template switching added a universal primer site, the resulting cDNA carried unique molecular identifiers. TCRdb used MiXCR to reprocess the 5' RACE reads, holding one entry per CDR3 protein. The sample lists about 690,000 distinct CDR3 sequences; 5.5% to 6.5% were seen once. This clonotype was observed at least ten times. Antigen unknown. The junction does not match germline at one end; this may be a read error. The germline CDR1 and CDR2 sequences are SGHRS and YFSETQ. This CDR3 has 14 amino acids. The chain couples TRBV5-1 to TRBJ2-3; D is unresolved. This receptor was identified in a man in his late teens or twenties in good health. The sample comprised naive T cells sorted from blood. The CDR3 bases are TGTGCCAGCAGCTTAGTCGGACGCACAGATACGCAGTATTTT. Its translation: CASSLVGRTDTQYF. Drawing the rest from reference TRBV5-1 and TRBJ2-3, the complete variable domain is KAGVTQTPRYLIKTRGQQVTLSCSPISGHRSVSWYQQTPGQGLQFLFEYFSETQRNKGNFPGRFSGRQFSNSRSEMNVSTLELGDSALYLCASSLVGRTDTQYFGPGTRLTVL.